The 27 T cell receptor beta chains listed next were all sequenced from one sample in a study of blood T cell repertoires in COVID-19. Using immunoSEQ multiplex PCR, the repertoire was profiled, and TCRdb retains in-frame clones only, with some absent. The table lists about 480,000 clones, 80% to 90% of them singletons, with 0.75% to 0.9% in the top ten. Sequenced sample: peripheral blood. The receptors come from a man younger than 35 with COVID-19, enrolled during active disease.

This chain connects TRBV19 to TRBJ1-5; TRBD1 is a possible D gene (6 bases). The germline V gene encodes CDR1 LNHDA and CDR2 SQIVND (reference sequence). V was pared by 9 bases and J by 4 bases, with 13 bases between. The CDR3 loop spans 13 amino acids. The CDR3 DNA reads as TGTGCCAGCGGGACACAACTTAATCAGCCCCAGCATTTT. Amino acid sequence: CASGTQLNQPQHF.

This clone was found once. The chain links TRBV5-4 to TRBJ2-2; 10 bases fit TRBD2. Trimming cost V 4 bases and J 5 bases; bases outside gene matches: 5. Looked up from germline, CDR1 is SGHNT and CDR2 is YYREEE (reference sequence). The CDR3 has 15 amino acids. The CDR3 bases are TGTGCCAGCAGCGCCGTAGCGGGAGGAACCGGGGAGCTGTTTTTT. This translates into CASSAVAGGTGELFF.

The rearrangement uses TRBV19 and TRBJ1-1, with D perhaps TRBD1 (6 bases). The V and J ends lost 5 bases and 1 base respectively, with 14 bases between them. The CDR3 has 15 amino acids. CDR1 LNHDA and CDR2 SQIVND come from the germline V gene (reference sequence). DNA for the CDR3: TGTGCCAGTAGTCCCTACAGGGATGCGAACACTGAAGCTTTCTTT. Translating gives CASSPYRDANTEAFF.

The CDR3, as DNA: TGTGCCAGCAGTGAAAATGCCGGGATTCGAGAGCCCCAGCATTTT. Its translation is CASSENAGIREPQHF. The rearrangement uses TRBV6-1 and TRBJ1-5, with D unclear. V shed 2 bases and J shed 8 bases, with 16 bases lying between them. The germline CDR1 and CDR2 sequences are MNHNS and SASEGT. CDR3 length: 15 amino acids.

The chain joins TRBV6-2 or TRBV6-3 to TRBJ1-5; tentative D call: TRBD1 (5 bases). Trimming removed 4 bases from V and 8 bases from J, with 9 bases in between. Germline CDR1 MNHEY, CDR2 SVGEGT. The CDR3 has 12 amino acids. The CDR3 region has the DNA TGTGCCAGCAGTTTCTTAGGGGAGCCCCAGCATTTT. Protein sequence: CASSFLGEPQHF.

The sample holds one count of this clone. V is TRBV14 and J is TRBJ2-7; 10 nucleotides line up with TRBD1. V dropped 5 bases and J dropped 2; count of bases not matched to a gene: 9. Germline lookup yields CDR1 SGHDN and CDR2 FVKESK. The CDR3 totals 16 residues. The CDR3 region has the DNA TGTGCCAGCAGCTCCTACCGGGACAGGGGAGCCTACGAGCAGTACTTC. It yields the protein CASSSYRDRGAYEQYF.

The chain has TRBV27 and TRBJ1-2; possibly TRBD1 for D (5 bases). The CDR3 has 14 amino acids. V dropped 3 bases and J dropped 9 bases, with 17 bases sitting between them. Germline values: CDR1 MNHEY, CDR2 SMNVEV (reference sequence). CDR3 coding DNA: TGTGCCAGCAGTTTGTTACCTCAGGGTCAGCGCTACACCTTC. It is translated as CASSLLPQGQRYTF.

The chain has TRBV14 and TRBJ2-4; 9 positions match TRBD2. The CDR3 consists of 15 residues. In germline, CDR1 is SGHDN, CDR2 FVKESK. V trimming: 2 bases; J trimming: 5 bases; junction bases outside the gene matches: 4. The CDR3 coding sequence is TGTGCCAGCAGCCAACTAGCGGGGAACGAAAACATTCAGTACTTC. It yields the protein CASSQLAGNENIQYF.

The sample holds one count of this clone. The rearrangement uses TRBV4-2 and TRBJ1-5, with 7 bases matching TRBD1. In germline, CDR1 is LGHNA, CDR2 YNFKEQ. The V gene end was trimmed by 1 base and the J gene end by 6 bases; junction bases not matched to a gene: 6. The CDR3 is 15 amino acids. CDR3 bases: TGTGCCAGCAGCCAAGGTGGAGGGGGCGGTCAGCCCCAGCATTTT. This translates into CASSQGGGGGQPQHF.

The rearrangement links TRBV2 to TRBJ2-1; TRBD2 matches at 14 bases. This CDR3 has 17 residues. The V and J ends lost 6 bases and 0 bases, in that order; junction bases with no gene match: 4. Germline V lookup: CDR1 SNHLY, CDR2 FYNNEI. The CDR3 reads CASRPGLAGGSYNEQFF. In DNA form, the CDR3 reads TGTGCCAGCAGGCCCGGACTAGCGGGAGGCTCCTACAATGAGCAGTTCTTC. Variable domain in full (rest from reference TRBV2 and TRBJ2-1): EPEVTQTPSHQVTQMGQEVILRCVPISNHLYFYWYRQILGQKVEFLVSFYNNEISEKSEIFDDQFSVERPDGSNFTLKIRSTKLEDSAMYFCASRPGLAGGSYNEQFFGPGTRLTVL.

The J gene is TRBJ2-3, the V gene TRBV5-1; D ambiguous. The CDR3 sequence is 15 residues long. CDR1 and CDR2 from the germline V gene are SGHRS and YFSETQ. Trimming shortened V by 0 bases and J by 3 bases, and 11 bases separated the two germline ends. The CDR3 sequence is CASSLAGWRTDTQYF. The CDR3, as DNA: TGCGCCAGCAGCTTGGCCGGCTGGAGAACAGATACGCAGTATTTT.

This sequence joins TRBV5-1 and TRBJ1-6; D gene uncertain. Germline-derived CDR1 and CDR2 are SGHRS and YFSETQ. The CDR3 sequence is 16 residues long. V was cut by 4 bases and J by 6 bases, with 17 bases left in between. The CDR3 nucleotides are TGCGCCAGCAGCCTAGCTCCGGACCGCGTTAATTCACCCCTCCACTTT. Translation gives CASSLAPDRVNSPLHF. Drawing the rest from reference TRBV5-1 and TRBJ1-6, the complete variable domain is KAGVTQTPRYLIKTRGQQVTLSCSPISGHRSVSWYQQTPGQGLQFLFEYFSETQRNKGNFPGRFSGRQFSNSRSEMNVSTLELGDSALYLCASSLAPDRVNSPLHFGNGTRLTVT.

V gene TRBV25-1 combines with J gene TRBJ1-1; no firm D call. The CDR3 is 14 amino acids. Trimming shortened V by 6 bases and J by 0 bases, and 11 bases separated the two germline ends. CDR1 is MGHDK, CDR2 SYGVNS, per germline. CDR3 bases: TGTGCCAGCAGGGCCTCGAGGGTGAACACTGAAGCTTTCTTT. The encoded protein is CASRASRVNTEAFF.

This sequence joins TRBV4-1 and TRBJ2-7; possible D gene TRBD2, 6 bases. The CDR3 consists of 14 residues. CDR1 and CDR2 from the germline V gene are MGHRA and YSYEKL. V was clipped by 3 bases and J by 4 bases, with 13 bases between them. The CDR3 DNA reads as TGCGCCAGCAGCCAGCCGACCGGGACTTACGAGCAGTACTTC. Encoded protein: CASSQPTGTYEQYF.

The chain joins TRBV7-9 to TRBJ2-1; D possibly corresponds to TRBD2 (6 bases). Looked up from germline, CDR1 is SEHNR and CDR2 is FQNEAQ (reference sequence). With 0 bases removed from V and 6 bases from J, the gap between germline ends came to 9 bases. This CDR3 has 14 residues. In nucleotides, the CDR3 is TGTGCCAGCAGCTTAGCTTCCGGGAGCAATGAGCAGTTCTTC. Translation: CASSLASGSNEQFF.

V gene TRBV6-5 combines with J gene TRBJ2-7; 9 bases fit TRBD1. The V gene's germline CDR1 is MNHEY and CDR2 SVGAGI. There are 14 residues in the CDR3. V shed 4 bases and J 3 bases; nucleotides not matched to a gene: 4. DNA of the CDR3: TGTGCCAGCAGTTGGGGACAGGGCCTCTACGAGCAGTACTTC. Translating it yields CASSWGQGLYEQYF.

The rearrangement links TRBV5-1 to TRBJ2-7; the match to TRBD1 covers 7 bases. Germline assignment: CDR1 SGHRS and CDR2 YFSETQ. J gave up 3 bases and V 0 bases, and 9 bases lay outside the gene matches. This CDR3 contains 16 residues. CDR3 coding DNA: TGCGCCAGCAGCTTGGTAGGGCAGACAGGGCGCTACGAGCAGTACTTC. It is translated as CASSLVGQTGRYEQYF.

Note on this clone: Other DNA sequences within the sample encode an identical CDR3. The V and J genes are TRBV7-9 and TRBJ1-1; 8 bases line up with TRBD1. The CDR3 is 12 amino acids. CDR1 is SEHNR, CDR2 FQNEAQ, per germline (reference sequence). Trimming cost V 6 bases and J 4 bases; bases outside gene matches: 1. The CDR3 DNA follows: TGTGCCAGCAGTACAGGGGGCACTGAAGCTTTCTTT. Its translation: CASSTGGTEAFF.

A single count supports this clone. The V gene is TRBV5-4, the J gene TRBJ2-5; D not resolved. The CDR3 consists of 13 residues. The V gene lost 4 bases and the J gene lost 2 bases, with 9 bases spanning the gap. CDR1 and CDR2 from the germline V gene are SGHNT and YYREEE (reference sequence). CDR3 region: CASSNGYQETQYF. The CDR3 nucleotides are TGTGCCAGCAGCAACGGGTATCAAGAGACCCAGTACTTC.

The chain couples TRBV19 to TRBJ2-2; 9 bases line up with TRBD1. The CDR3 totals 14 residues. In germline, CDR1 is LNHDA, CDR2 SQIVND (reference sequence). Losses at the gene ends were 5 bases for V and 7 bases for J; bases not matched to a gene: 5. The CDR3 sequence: CASSVQGASGELFF. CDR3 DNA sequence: TGTGCCAGTAGTGTACAGGGGGCCAGCGGGGAGCTGTTTTTT.

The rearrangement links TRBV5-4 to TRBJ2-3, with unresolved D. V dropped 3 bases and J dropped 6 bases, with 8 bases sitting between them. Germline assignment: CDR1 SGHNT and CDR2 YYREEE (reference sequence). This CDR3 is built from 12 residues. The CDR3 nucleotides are TGTGCCAGCAGCTCCACCGGTGATACGCAGTATTTT. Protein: CASSSTGDTQYF. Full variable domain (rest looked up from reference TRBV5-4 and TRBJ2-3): ETGVTQSPTHLIKTRGQQVTLRCSSQSGHNTVSWYQQALGQGPQFIFQYYREEENGRGNFPPRFSGLQFPNYSSELNVNALELDDSALYLCASSSTGDTQYFGPGTRLTVL.

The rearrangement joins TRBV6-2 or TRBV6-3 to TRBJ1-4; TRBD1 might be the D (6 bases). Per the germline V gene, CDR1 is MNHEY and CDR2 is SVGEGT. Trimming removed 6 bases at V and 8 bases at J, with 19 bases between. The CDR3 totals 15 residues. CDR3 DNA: TGTGCCAGCAGCAAGATGGACAGTCTGAGGGAAAAACTGTTTTTT. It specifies CASSKMDSLREKLFF.

The CDR3 DNA reads as TGTGCCAGCAGCCCAGGACTAGCGGGCTACAATGAGCAGTTCTTC. Translation gives CASSPGLAGYNEQFF. V is TRBV11-2 and J is TRBJ2-1; TRBD2 aligns across 11 bases. CDR3 size: 15 residues. Looked up from germline, CDR1 is SGHAT and CDR2 is FQNNGV. J lost 3 bases, V lost 5 bases, and 3 bases had no gene match.

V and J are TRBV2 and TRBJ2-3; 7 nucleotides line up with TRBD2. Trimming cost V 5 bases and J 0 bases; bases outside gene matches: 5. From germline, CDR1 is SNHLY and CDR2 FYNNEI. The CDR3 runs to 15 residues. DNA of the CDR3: TGTGCCAGCAGTCCCCGACTAGCCAGCACAGATACGCAGTATTTT. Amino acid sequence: CASSPRLASTDTQYF.

CDR3 DNA sequence: TGTGCCACCAGCAGACGTGGGGAGAATGAGCAGTTCTTC. It codes for CATSRRGENEQFF. The chain couples TRBV15 to TRBJ2-1, with TRBD2 as a possible D gene (5 bases). The CDR3 loop spans 13 amino acids. V dropped 2 bases and J dropped 7 bases, with 9 bases sitting between them. Germline CDR1 is LNHNV and CDR2 is YYDKDF (reference sequence).

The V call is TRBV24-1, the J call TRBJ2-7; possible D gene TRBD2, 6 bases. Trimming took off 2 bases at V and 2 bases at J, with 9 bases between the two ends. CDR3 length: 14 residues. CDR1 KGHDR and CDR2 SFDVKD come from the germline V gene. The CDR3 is CATSDSAGTYEQYF. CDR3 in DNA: TGTGCCACCAGTGATTCGGCGGGGACCTACGAGCAGTACTTC.

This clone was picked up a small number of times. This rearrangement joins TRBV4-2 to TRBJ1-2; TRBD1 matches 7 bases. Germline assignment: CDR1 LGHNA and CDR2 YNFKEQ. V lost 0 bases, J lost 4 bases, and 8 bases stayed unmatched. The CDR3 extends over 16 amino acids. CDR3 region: CASSQDGVTGTYGYTF. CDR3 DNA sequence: TGTGCCAGCAGCCAAGATGGGGTGACAGGGACCTATGGCTACACCTTC.